This TCR beta chain was captured in a study of memory CD4+ T cells and cytomegalovirus serostatus. General study results and limits: About two fifths of the roughly 150 known CMV-associated TCRbeta sequences appeared in CD4+ memory. Repertoires predicted CMV serostatus with median bootstrapped AUC of approximately 0.94.

By share, this clone counts as medium-sized (0.01 to 0.1%). What it binds is not known. The sort gate was single viable CD3+CD4+CD8-CD45RO+ cells for memory CD4+ T cells. CMV serostatus came from serum IgG against pp150, pp28, p38, p52. As processed by the authors: Out-of-frame sequences were removed, leaving 2,000,000 or so distinct TCRbeta sequences. Sequencing was performed with immunoSEQ multiplex PCR; in TCRdb, only in-frame clones are kept and a portion is missing. V and J calls and clone size follow that table, whereas D and trimming were derived from the DNA. The sample carries about 50,000 clones, roughly three quarters recorded once. The CDR3 runs 15 residues. J gave up 7 bases and V 5 bases, and 9 bases lay outside the gene matches. Germline CDR1 is SEHNR and CDR2 is FQNEAQ (reference sequence).

This sequence joins TRBV7-9 and TRBJ1-4, with 8 bases matching TRBD1. Sequencing used memory CD4+ T cells from blood. The TCR comes from an adult in good health and CMV-seronegative. CDR3 sequence reads: CASSPGQGVGEKLFF. CDR3 nucleotide sequence: TGTGCCAGCAGCCCAGGACAGGGCGTGGGTGAAAAACTGTTTTTT.